This entry describes one TCR beta chain. These data come from a study of OX40 agonist ivuxolimab in advanced cancers. Study information: Patients took ivuxolimab, an agonistic anti-OX40 (CD134) antibody.

CDR1 is ENHRY and CDR2 is SYGVKD in the germline V gene. This CDR3 is 12 amino acids long. The junction had 2 bases not matched to a gene; V was cut back by 6 bases and J by 7 bases. Only in-frame clones appear in the TCRdb table, and some are missing; sequencing was by immunoSEQ multiplex PCR. The table lists 65,000 to 90,000 clones, approximately 92% of them singletons. The source is an adult with an advanced solid tumor such as melanoma, head and neck, liver or kidney cancer. The sequencing here drew on CD4+ or CD8+ T cells sorted from blood, taken in a trial of the OX40 agonist ivuxolimab. The V call is TRBV10-3, the J call TRBJ2-4; the match to TRBD2 covers 8 bases. The DNA for the CDR3 is TGTGCCATCAGCCAGCGGGAGAACATTCAGTACTTC. This encodes CAISQRENIQYF.